The rows below give T cell receptor beta chains drawn from one sample of a study of shared clonotypes between healthy human individuals. Measured with immunoSEQ multiplex PCR; TCRdb has only the in-frame clones, and not every one. This table holds hundreds of thousands of clones, around two thirds found once. The sequenced sample consisted of memory CD4+ T cells sorted from blood. These receptors were obtained from a man aged 25 to 40 in good health. CDR3s include the opening cysteine and the closing phenylalanine or tryptophan. Each record gives: clone size, V gene, J gene, D gene, CDR3 DNA, CDR3 protein. D genes are given only for firm matches. The listing skips clone size in some rows; elsewhere it reads once, few, many or a size class.

clone_size: .; v_call: TRBV5-4; j_call: TRBJ2-5; d_call: TRBD1; cdr3_nt: TGTGCCAGCAGCTTGGTAGGGGGCGCCATCCAAGAGACCCAGTACTTC; cdr3_aa: CASSLVGGAIQETQYF
clone_size: .; v_call: TRBV14; j_call: TRBJ2-5; d_call: TRBD2; cdr3_nt: TGTGCCAGCAGCCCCCTAGCGGGAGGGTCACTCAGGACCCAGTACTTC; cdr3_aa: CASSPLAGGSLRTQYF
clone_size: .; v_call: TRBV2; j_call: TRBJ1-4; d_call: .; cdr3_nt: TGTGCCAGCGCCCAGGAGAGGGAAAAACTGTTTTTT; cdr3_aa: CASAQEREKLFF
clone_size: .; v_call: TRBV5-1; j_call: TRBJ2-1; d_call: TRBD1; cdr3_nt: TGCGCCAGCAGCATACTACCGGGACAGGGAGGTAATGAGCAGTTCTTC; cdr3_aa: CASSILPGQGGNEQFF
clone_size: .; v_call: TRBV4-2; j_call: TRBJ2-7; d_call: TRBD2; cdr3_nt: TGTGCCAGCAGCCAAGGGGACGGGGGGGCCTACGAGCAGTACTTC; cdr3_aa: CASSQGDGGAYEQYF
clone_size: .; v_call: TRBV2; j_call: TRBJ2-4; d_call: .; cdr3_nt: TGTGCCAGCAGTCCGCTAGCGCGGGGAAAAAACATTCAGTACTTC; cdr3_aa: CASSPLARGKNIQYF
clone_size: .; v_call: TRBV5-6; j_call: TRBJ2-5; d_call: .; cdr3_nt: TGTGCCAGCAGCCCGACGGCCACTAGTCTTGAGACCCAGTACTTC; cdr3_aa: CASSPTATSLETQYF
clone_size: .; v_call: TRBV28; j_call: TRBJ2-7; d_call: .; cdr3_nt: TGTGCCAGTAAATCCGGGACTTTCGCCTACGAGCAGTACTTC; cdr3_aa: CASKSGTFAYEQYF
clone_size: .; v_call: TRBV5-1; j_call: TRBJ2-4; d_call: .; cdr3_nt: TGCGCCAGCAGCTTGGATGCGGGTCGAGGAAAAAACATTCAGTACTTC; cdr3_aa: CASSLDAGRGKNIQYF
clone_size: .; v_call: TRBV5-4; j_call: TRBJ2-3; d_call: .; cdr3_nt: TGTGCCAGCAGCGGGGCGGGTTCTAGCACAGATACGCAGTATTTT; cdr3_aa: CASSGAGSSTDTQYF
clone_size: .; v_call: TRBV6-6; j_call: TRBJ2-1; d_call: .; cdr3_nt: TGTGCCAGCAAAGGGGAGATTTCCTACAATGAGCAGTTCTTC; cdr3_aa: CASKGEISYNEQFF
clone_size: few; v_call: TRBV18; j_call: TRBJ1-1; d_call: TRBD1; cdr3_nt: TGTGCCAGCTCACCAAGGGGGCAGACGGGTGAAGCTTTCTTT; cdr3_aa: CASSPRGQTGEAFF
clone_size: .; v_call: TRBV5-1; j_call: TRBJ2-7; d_call: TRBD1; cdr3_nt: TGCGCCAGCAGCTTAGTACAGGGGGGCAATTACGAGCAGTACTTC; cdr3_aa: CASSLVQGGNYEQYF
clone_size: .; v_call: TRBV27; j_call: TRBJ1-5; d_call: .; cdr3_nt: TGTGCCAGCAGTTTATGGGGTAGGGTTGACAATCAGCCCCAGCATTTT; cdr3_aa: CASSLWGRVDNQPQHF
clone_size: few; v_call: TRBV29-1; j_call: TRBJ2-1; d_call: TRBD2; cdr3_nt: TGCAGCGTTATCAGCGGGAGTTACAATGAGCAGTTCTTC; cdr3_aa: CSVISGSYNEQFF
clone_size: .; v_call: TRBV21-1; j_call: TRBJ2-7; d_call: .; cdr3_nt: TGTGCCAGCAGCAATCCCCGGGACAGGGTTGGTTACGAGCAGTACTTC; cdr3_aa: CASSNPRDRVGYEQYF
clone_size: .; v_call: TRBV7-6; j_call: TRBJ1-3; d_call: TRBD1; cdr3_nt: TGTGCCAGCAGTATAACAGGGGCCCCCCTCTCTGGAAACACCATATATTTT; cdr3_aa: CASSITGAPLSGNTIYF
clone_size: once; v_call: TRBV11-2; j_call: TRBJ2-3; d_call: .; cdr3_nt: TGTGCCAGCAGCTTAGGGAGTATCTCAGGAGATACGCAGTATTTT; cdr3_aa: CASSLGSISGDTQYF
clone_size: .; v_call: TRBV7-2; j_call: TRBJ2-1; d_call: .; cdr3_nt: TGTGCCAGCAGCTTAGAGTACTACAATGAGCAGTTCTTC; cdr3_aa: CASSLEYYNEQFF
clone_size: once; v_call: TRBV5-1; j_call: TRBJ2-2; d_call: TRBD2; cdr3_nt: TGCGCCAGCAGTCCAAAGACTAGCTTCGATGGCGGGGAGCTGTTTTTT; cdr3_aa: CASSPKTSFDGGELFF
clone_size: .; v_call: TRBV7-6; j_call: TRBJ2-2; d_call: .; cdr3_nt: TGTGCCAGCAGCAAAGGACTGGATCCCATAAACACCGGGGAGCTGTTTTTT; cdr3_aa: CASSKGLDPINTGELFF
clone_size: many; v_call: TRBV19; j_call: TRBJ1-3; d_call: .; cdr3_nt: TGTGCCAGTAGTTGGCAGGGAGACTCTGGAAACACCATATATTTT; cdr3_aa: CASSWQGDSGNTIYF
clone_size: .; v_call: TRBV6-1; j_call: TRBJ1-1; d_call: TRBD1; cdr3_nt: TGTGCCAGCAGTGAATGGCAGGATGGGACAGGAAGAAACACTGAAGCTTTCTTT; cdr3_aa: CASSEWQDGTGRNTEAFF
clone_size: .; v_call: TRBV15; j_call: TRBJ2-5; d_call: TRBD2; cdr3_nt: TGTGCCACCAGCACGAGGCTAGCGGGAGGATTTGAGACCCAGTACTTC; cdr3_aa: CATSTRLAGGFETQYF